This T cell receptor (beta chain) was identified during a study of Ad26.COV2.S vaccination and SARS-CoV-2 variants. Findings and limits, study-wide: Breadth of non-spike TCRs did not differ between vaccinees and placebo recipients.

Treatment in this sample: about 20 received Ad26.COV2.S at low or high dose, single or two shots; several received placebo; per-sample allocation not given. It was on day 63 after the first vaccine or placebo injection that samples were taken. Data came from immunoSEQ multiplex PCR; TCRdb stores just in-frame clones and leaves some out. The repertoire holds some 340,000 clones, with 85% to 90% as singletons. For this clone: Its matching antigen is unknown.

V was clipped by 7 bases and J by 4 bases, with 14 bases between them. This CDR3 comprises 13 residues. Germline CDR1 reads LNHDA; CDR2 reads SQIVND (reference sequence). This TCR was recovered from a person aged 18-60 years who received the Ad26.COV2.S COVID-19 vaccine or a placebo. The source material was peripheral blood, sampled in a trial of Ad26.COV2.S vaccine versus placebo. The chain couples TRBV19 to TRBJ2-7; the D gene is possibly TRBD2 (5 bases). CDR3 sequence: CASTPGVGYEQYF. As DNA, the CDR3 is TGTGCCAGTACCCCCGGGGTAGGTTACGAGCAGTACTTC.